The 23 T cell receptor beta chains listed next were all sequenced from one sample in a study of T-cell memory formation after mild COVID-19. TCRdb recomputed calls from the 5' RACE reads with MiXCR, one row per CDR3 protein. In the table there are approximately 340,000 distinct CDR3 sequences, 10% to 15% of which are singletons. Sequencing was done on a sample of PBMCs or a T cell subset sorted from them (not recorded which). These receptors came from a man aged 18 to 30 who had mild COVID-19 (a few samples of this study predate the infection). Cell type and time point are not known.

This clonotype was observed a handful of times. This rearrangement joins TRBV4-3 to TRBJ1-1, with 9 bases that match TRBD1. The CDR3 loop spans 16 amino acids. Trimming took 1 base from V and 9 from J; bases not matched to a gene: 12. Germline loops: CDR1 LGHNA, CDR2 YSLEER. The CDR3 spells CASSQGKGQGTLQAFF. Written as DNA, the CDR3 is TGCGCCAGCAGCCAAGGAAAGGGACAGGGCACCTTACAAGCTTTCTTT.

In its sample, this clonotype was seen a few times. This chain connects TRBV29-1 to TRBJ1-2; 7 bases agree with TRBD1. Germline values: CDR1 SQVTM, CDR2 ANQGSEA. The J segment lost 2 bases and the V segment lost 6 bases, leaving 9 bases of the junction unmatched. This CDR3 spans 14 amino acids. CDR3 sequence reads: CSVAKGASNYGYTF. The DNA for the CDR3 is TGCAGCGTGGCAAAGGGGGCCTCGAACTATGGCTACACCTTC.

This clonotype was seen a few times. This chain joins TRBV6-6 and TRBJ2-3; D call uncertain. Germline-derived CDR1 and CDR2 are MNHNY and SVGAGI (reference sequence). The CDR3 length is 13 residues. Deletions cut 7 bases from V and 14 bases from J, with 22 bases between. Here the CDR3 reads CASTQEQFAARYF. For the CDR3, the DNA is TGTGCCAGCACTCAGGAGCAGTTCGCGGCCCGGTATTTT.

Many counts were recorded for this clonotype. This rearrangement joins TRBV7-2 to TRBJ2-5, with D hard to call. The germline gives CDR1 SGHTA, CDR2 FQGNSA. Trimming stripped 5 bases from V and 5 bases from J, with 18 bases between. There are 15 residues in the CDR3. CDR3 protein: CASSPDRLASETQYF. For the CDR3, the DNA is TGTGCCAGCAGCCCCGATCGGCTGGCGAGCGAGACCCAGTACTTC.

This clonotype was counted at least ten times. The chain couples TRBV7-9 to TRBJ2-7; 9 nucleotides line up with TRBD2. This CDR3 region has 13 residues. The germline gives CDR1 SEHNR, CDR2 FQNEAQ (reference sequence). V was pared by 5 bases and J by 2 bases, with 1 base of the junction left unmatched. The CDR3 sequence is CASSAGGPYEQYF. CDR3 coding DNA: TGTGCCAGCAGCGCGGGGGGGCCCTACGAGCAGTACTTC.

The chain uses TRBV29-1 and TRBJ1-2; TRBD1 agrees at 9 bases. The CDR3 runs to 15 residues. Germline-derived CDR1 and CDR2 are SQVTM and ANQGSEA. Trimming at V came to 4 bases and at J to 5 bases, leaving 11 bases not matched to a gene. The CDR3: CSVAKSGTGSYGYTF. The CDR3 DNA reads TGCAGCGTTGCCAAGTCCGGGACAGGGTCTTATGGCTACACCTTC.

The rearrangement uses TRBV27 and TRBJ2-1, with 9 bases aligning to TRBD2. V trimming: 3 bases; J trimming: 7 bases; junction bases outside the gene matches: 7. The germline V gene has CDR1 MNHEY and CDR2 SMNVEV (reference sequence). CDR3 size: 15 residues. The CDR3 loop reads CASSFPAGGLNEQFF. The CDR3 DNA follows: TGTGCCAGCAGTTTCCCAGCGGGGGGTCTAAATGAGCAGTTCTTC.

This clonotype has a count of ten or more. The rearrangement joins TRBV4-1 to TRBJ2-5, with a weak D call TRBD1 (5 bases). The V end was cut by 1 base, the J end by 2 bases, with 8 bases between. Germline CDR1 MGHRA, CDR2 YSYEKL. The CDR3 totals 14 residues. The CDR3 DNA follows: TGCGCCAGCAGCCAAGTAAGGGGTCAAGAGACCCAGTACTTC. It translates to CASSQVRGQETQYF.

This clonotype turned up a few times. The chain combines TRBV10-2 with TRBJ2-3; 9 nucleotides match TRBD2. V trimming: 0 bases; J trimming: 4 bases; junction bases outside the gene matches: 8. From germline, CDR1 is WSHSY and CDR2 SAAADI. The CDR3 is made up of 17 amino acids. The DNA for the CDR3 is TGCGCCAGCAGTGAGTCAGTGCTAGCGGGGAGGTCAGATACGCAGTATTTT. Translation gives CASSESVLAGRSDTQYF.

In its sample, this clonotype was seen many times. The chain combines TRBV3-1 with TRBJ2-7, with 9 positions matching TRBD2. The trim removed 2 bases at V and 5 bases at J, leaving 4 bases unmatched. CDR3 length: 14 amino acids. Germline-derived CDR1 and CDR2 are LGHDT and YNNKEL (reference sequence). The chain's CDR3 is CASSQILAGNEQYF. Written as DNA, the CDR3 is TGTGCCAGCAGCCAAATTCTAGCGGGGAACGAGCAGTACTTC.

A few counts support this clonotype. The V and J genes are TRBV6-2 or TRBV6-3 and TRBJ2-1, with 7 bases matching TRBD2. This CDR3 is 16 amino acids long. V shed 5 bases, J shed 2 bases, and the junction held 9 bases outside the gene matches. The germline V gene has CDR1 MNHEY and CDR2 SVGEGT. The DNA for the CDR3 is TGTGCCAGCAGTCCCCGAGGGAGCGGGACCTACAATGAGCAGTTCTTC. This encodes CASSPRGSGTYNEQFF.

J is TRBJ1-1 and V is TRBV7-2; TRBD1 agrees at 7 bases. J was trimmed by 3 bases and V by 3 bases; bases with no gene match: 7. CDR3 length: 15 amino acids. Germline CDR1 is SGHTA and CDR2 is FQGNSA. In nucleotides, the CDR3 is TGTGCCAGCAGCTTGTACAGGGGAATGGACACTGAAGCTTTCTTT. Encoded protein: CASSLYRGMDTEAFF.

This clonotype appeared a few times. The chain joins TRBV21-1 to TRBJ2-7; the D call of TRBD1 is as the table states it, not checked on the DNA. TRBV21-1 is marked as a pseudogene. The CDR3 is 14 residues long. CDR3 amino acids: CASSNETGAREQYV. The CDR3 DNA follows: TGTGCCAGCAGCAATGAGACAGGGGCGCGGGAGCAGTACGTC.

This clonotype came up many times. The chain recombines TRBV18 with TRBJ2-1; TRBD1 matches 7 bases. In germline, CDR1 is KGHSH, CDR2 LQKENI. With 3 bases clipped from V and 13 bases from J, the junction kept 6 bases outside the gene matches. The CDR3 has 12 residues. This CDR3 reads CASSPVDRAQFF. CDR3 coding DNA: TGTGCCAGCTCACCGGTTGACAGGGCCCAGTTCTTC.

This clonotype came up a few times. The CDR3 reads CASSDVAGGKNTGELFF. The DNA of the CDR3 is TGTGCCAGCAGCGACGTAGCGGGGGGGAAGAACACCGGGGAGCTGTTTTTT. The rearrangement joins TRBV6-2 or TRBV6-3 to TRBJ2-2, with TRBD2 matching 11 bases. V lost 6 bases to trimming and J lost 1 base; unmatched junction nucleotides: 7. This CDR3 region has 17 residues. The V gene's germline CDR1 is MNHEY and CDR2 SVGEGT.

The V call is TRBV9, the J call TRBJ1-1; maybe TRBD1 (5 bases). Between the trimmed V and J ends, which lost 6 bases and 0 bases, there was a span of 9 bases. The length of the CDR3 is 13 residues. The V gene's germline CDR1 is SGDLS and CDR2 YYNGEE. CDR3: CASTSGVNTEAFF. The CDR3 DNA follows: TGTGCCAGCACGTCGGGGGTGAACACTGAAGCTTTCTTT. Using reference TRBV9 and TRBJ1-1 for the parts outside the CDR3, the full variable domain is DSGVTQTPKHLITATGQRVTLRCSPRSGDLSVYWYQQSLDQGLQFLIQYYNGEERAKGNILERFSAQQFPDLHSELNLSSLELGDSALYFCASTSGVNTEAFFGQGTRLTVV.

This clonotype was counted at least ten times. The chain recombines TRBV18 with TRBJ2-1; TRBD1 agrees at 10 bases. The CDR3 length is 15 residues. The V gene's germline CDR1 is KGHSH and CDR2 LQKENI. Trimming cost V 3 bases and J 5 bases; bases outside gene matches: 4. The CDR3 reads CASSPDRGINNEQFF. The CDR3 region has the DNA TGTGCCAGCTCACCGGACAGGGGGATTAACAATGAGCAGTTCTTC.

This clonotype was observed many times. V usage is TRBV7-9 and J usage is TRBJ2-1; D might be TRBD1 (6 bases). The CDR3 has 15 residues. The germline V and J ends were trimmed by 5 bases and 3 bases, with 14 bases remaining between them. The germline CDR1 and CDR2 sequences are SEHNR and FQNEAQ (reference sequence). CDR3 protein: CASSPQGILYNEQFF. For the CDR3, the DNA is TGTGCCAGCAGCCCACAGGGAATCCTCTACAATGAGCAGTTCTTC.

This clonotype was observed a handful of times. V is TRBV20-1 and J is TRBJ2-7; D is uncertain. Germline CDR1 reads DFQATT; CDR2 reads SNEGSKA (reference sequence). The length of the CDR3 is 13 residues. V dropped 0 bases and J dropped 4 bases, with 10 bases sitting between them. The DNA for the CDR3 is TGCAGTGCTAGAGATCCCGGTGGTTACGAGCAGTACTTC. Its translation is CSARDPGGYEQYF.

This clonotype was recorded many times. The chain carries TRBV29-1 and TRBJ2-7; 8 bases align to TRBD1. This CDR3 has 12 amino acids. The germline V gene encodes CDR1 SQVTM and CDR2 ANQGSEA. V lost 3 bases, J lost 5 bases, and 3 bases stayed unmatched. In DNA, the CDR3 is TGCAGCGTTGACGACAGGGGCGACGAGCAGTACTTC. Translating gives CSVDDRGDEQYF.

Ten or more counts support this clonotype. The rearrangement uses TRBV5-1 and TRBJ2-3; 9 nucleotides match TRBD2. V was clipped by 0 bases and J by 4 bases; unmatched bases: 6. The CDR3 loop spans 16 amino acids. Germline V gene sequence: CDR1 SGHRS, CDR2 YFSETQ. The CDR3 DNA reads TGCGCCAGCAGCTTGGCCTCGGCGGGGGGGCCAGATACGCAGTATTTT. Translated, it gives CASSLASAGGPDTQYF.

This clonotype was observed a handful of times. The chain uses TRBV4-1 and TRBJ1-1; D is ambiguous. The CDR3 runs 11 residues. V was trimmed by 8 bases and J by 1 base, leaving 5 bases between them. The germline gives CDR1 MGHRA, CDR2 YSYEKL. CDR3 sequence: CASRPNTEAFF. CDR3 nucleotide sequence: TGCGCCAGCCGACCGAACACTGAAGCTTTCTTT.

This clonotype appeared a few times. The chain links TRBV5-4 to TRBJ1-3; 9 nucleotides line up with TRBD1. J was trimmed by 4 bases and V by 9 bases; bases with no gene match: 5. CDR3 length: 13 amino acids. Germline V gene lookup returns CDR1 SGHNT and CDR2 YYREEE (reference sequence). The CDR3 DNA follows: TGTGCCACGCGGACAGGGGAAGGAAACACCATATATTTT. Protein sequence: CATRTGEGNTIYF.